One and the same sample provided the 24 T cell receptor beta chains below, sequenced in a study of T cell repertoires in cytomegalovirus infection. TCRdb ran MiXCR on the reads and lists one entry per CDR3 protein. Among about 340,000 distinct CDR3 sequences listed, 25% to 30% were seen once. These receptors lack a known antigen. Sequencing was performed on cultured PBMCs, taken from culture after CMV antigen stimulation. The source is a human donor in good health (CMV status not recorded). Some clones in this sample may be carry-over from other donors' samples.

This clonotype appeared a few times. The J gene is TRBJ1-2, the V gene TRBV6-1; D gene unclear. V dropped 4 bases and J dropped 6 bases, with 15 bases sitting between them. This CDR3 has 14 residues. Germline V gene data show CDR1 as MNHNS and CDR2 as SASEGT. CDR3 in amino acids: CASSGASGRDGYTF. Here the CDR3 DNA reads TGTGCCAGCAGTGGAGCATCAGGAAGGGATGGCTACACCTTC.

As DNA, the CDR3 is TGTGCCAGCAGCTTAAACCAGCGAAATCAGCCCCAGCATTTT. Encoded protein: CASSLNQRNQPQHF. The chain combines TRBV7-9 with TRBJ1-5, with D unclear. CDR1 and CDR2 (germline): SEHNR, FQNEAQ (reference sequence). This CDR3 region has 14 residues. The V end was cut by 2 bases, the J end by 4 bases, with 9 bases between.

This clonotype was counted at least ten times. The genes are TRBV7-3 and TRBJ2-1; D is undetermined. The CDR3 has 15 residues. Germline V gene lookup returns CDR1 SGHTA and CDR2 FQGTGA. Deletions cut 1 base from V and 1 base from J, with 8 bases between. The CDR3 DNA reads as TGTGCCAGCAGCTTAAGACGGTCATCCTACAATGAGCAGTTCTTC. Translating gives CASSLRRSSYNEQFF.

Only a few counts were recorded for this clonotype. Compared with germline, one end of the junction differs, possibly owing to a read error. The CDR3 reads CASSLSGDAGEKLFF. In nucleotides, the CDR3 is TGTGCCAGCAGCTTGTCCGGCGACGCGGGTGAAAAACTGTTTTTT. The chain joins TRBV5-3 to TRBJ1-4, with D hard to call. TRBV5-3 has ORF status, its function being uncertain. The CDR3 is made up of 15 amino acids.

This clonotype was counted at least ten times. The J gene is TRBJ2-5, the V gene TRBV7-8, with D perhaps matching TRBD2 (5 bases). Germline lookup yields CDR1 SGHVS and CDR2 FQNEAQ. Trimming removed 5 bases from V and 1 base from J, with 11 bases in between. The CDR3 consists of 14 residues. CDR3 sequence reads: CASSARRTQETQYF. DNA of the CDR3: TGTGCCAGCAGCGCCCGGAGGACCCAAGAGACCCAGTACTTC.

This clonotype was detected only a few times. DNA of the CDR3: TGTGCCAGCAGCTTTAAGTTTACCTTTCAAGAGACCCAGTACTTC. Translation: CASSFKFTFQETQYF. The rearrangement joins TRBV11-2 to TRBJ2-5; unclear D gene. Deletions cut 3 bases from V and 2 bases from J, with 13 bases between. The CDR3 runs to 15 residues. The germline CDR1 and CDR2 sequences are SGHAT and FQNNGV.

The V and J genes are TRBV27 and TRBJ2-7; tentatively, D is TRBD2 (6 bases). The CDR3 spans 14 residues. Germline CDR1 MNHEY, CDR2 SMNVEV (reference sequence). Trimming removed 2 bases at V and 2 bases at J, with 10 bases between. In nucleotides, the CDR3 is TGTGCCAGCAGTTTAGGGGAGGTTGCCTACGAGCAGTACTTC. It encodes CASSLGEVAYEQYF.

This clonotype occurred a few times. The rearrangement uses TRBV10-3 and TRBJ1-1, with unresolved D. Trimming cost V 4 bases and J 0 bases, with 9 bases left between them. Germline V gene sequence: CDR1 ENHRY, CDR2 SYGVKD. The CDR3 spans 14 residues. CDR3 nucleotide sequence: TGTGCCATCAGTGGGGCAGGATTGAACACTGAAGCTTTCTTT. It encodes CAISGAGLNTEAFF.

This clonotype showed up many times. The CDR3 coding sequence is TGTGCCAGCAGTGTGACTAGCGGGGGCTCAGATACGCAGTATTTT. This sequence encodes CASSVTSGGSDTQYF. The chain has TRBV6-1 and TRBJ2-3; 12 nucleotides match TRBD2. The V and J ends lost 4 bases and 4 bases, in that order; junction bases with no gene match: 3. The germline V gene encodes CDR1 MNHNS and CDR2 SASEGT. The CDR3 runs to 15 residues.

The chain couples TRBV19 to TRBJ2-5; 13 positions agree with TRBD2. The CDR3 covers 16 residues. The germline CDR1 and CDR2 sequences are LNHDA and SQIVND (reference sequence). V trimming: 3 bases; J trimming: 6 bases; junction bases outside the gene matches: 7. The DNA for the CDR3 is TGTGCCAGTAGTATCACTAGCGGGAGGGCCTGGAAGACCCAGTACTTC. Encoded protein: CASSITSGRAWKTQYF. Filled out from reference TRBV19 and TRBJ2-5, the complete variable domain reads DGGITQSPKYLFRKEGQNVTLSCEQNLNHDAMYWYRQDPGQGLRLIYYSQIVNDFQKGDIAEGYSVSREKKESFPLTVTSAQKNPTAFYLCASSITSGRAWKTQYFGPGTRLLVL.

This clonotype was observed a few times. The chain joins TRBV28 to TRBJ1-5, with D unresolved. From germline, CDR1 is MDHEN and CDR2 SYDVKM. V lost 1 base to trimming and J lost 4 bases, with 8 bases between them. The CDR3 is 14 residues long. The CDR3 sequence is CASSLSRENQPQHF. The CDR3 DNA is TGTGCCAGCAGTTTATCTCGCGAGAATCAGCCCCAGCATTTT.

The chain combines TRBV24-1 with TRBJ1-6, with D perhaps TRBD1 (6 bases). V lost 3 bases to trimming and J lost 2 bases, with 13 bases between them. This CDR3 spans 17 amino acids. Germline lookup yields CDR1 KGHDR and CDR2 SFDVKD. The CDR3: CATSDEDRATYNSPLHF. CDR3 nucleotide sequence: TGTGCCACCAGTGATGAGGACAGAGCAACCTATAATTCACCCCTCCACTTT.

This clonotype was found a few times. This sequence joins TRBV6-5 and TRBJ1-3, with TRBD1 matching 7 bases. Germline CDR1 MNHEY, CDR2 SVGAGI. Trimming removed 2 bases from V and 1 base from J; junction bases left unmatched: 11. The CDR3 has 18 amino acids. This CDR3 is CASSYGGARGLSGNTIYF. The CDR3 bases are TGTGCCAGCAGTTACGGGGGGGCGAGGGGGCTGTCTGGAAACACCATATATTTT.

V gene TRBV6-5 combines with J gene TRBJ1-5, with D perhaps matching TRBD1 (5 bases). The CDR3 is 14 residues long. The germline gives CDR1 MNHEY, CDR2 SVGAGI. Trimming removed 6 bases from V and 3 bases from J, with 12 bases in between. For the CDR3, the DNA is TGTGCCAGCAGACCCTGGGGGAACAATCAGCCCCAGCATTTT. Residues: CASRPWGNNQPQHF.

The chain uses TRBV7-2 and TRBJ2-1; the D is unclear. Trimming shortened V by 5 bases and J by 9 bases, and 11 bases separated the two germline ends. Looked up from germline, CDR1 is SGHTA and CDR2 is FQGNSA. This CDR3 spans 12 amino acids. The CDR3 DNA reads TGTGCCAGCAGCCTGAGCGTTGTTGAGCAGTTCTTC. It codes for CASSLSVVEQFF.

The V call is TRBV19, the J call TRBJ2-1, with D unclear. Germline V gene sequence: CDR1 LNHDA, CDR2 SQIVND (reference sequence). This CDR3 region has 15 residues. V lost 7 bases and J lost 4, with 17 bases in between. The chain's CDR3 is CASTTGSYGYNEQFF. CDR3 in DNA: TGTGCCAGTACGACGGGTAGCTACGGATACAATGAGCAGTTCTTC.

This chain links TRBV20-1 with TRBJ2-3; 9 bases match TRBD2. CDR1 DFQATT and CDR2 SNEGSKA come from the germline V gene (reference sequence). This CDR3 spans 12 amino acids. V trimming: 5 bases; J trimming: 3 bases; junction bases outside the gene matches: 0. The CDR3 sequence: CSAAGGTDTQYF. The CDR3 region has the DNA TGCAGTGCTGCGGGAGGGACAGATACGCAGTATTTT.

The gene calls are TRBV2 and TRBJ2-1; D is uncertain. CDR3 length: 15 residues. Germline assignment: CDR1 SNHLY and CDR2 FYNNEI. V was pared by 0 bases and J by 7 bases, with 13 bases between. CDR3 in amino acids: CASSEALSPVNEQFF. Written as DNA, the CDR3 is TGTGCCAGCAGTGAAGCGCTTAGCCCCGTGAATGAGCAGTTCTTC.

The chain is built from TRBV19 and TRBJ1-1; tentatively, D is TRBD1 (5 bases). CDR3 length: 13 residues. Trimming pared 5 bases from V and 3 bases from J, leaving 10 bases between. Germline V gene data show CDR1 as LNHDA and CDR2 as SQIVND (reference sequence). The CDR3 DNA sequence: TGTGCCAGTAGTTCAGCGGGGGACACTGAAGCTTTCTTT. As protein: CASSSAGDTEAFF.

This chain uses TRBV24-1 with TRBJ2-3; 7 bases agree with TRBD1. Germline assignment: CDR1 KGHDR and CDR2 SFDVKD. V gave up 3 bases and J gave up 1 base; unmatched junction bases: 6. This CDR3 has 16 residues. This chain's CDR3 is CATSDPTDRRTDTQYF. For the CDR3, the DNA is TGTGCCACCAGTGATCCCACGGACAGGCGCACAGATACGCAGTATTTT.

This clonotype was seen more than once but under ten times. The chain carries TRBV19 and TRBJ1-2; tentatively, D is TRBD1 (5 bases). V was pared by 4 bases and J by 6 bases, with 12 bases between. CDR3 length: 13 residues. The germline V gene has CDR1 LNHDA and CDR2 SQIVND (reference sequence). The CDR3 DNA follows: TGTGCCAGTAGTACCTGGGGGGAACATGGCTACACCTTC. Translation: CASSTWGEHGYTF.

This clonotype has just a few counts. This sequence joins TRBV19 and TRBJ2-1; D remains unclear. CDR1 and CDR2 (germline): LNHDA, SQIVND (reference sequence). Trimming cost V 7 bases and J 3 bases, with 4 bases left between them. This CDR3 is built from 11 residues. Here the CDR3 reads CASKSYNEQFF. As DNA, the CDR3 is TGTGCCAGTAAGAGCTACAATGAGCAGTTCTTC.

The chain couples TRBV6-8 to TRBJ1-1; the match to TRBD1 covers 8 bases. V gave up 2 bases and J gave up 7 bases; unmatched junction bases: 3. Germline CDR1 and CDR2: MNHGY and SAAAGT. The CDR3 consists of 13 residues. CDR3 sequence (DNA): TGTGCCAGCAGTTACACAGACAGGGGTGAAGCTTTCTTT. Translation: CASSYTDRGEAFF.

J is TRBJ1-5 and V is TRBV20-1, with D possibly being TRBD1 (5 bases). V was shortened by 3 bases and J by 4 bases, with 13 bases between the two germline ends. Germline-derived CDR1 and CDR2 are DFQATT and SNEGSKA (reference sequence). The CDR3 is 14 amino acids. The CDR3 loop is CSASRSGNNQPQHF. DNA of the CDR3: TGCAGTGCTAGTAGGTCAGGGAATAATCAGCCCCAGCATTTT.